What follows are 14 T cell receptor beta chains derived from one specimen sequenced in a study of T cell responses to AZD1222 COVID-19 vaccine. Repertoires were generated with immunoSEQ multiplex PCR, while TCRdb's copy carries only in-frame clones and drops some. The profile covers 150,000 to 200,000 clones, with 85% to 95% appearing a single time and about 1.4% taken by the ten largest. This sample comprised peripheral blood, obtained on day 0 of AZD1222 vaccination. The receptors stem from an adult in good health.

This sequence joins TRBV27 and TRBJ2-7; D is undetermined. In germline, CDR1 is MNHEY, CDR2 SMNVEV (reference sequence). V was trimmed by 7 bases and J by 1 base, leaving 14 bases between them. The CDR3 runs to 14 residues. Here the CDR3 DNA reads TGTGCCAGCAAGGCTTTAAAATTATCCTACGAGCAGTACTTC. Translation gives CASKALKLSYEQYF.

The chain recombines TRBV10-3 with TRBJ2-1; possibly TRBD1 for D (6 bases). Trimming took off 0 bases at V and 9 bases at J, with 24 bases between the two ends. CDR1 is ENHRY, CDR2 SYGVKD, per germline. The CDR3 loop spans 18 amino acids. DNA for the CDR3: TGTGCCATCAGTGAGTCCGAGTACAGGGTAATTGCGACCGTTGAGCAGTTCTTC. It translates to CAISESEYRVIATVEQFF.

This chain joins TRBV12-3 or TRBV12-4 and TRBJ2-2; the D is unclear. Trimming pared 6 bases from V and 6 bases from J, leaving 2 bases between. The CDR3 sequence is 10 residues long. The CDR3 protein is CASRSGELFF. In DNA form, the CDR3 reads TGTGCCAGCAGGTCCGGGGAGCTGTTTTTT.

The chain couples TRBV9 to TRBJ2-3, with TRBD2 matching over 10 bases. Germline lookup yields CDR1 SGDLS and CDR2 YYNGEE. Germline trimming cut 3 bases from V and 5 bases from J; bases unmatched to any gene: 9. CDR3 length equals 16 residues. CDR3 coding DNA: TGTGCCAGCAGCGCTTGGGCTAGCGGGGGTAAAGATACGCAGTATTTT. Its translation is CASSAWASGGKDTQYF.

The V gene is TRBV19, the J gene TRBJ1-1, with a weak D call TRBD1 (5 bases). V lost 7 bases and J 1 base, leaving 7 bases between the germline ends. There are 12 residues in the CDR3. The germline gives CDR1 LNHDA, CDR2 SQIVND (reference sequence). The CDR3 loop reads CASTGWNTEAFF. The CDR3 coding sequence is TGTGCCAGTACAGGGTGGAACACTGAAGCTTTCTTT. Full variable domain (remainder filled in from reference TRBV19 and TRBJ1-1): DGGITQSPKYLFRKEGQNVTLSCEQNLNHDAMYWYRQDPGQGLRLIYYSQIVNDFQKGDIAEGYSVSREKKESFPLTVTSAQKNPTAFYLCASTGWNTEAFFGQGTRLTVV.

This clone has only one observation. The gene calls are TRBV25-1 and TRBJ1-2, with D unclear. Germline values: CDR1 MGHDK, CDR2 SYGVNS. The germline V and J ends were trimmed by 9 bases and 5 bases, with 16 bases remaining between them. The CDR3 is 13 residues long. CDR3 nucleotide sequence: TGTGCCAGTACAGAAGGTCATAAGTATGGCTACACCTTC. This gives the protein CASTEGHKYGYTF.

The rearrangement uses TRBV7-3 and TRBJ2-1, with a weak D call TRBD1 (5 bases). The length of the CDR3 is 15 residues. Germline CDR1 and CDR2: SGHTA and FQGTGA. The ends were cut back, 2 bases at V and 2 bases at J, with 10 bases in the middle. CDR3 amino acids: CASSLGAETYNEQFF. CDR3 in DNA: TGTGCCAGCAGCTTAGGGGCTGAGACCTACAATGAGCAGTTCTTC.

The chain combines TRBV27 with TRBJ1-2; 7 bases are a match to TRBD1. CDR1 and CDR2 (germline): MNHEY, SMNVEV (reference sequence). V was pared by 4 bases and J by 4 bases, with 15 bases of the junction left unmatched. This CDR3 is 17 amino acids long. The CDR3 reads CASSYPSAGGGIYGYTF. CDR3 bases: TGTGCCAGCAGTTACCCCTCGGCAGGGGGGGGTATCTATGGCTACACCTTC.

The rearrangement joins TRBV7-2 to TRBJ2-3; tentative D call: TRBD2 (5 bases). V shed 8 bases and J shed 2 bases, with 11 bases lying between them. This CDR3 contains 13 residues. From germline, CDR1 is SGHTA and CDR2 FQGNSA. The CDR3 DNA reads as TGTGCCAGCGGCGGGTTCAACACAGATACGCAGTATTTT. Its translation: CASGGFNTDTQYF.

This clone has just one count. V is TRBV6-5 and J is TRBJ2-2; either TRBD1 or TRBD2 may supply D (5 bases each). Per the germline V gene, CDR1 is MNHEY and CDR2 is SVGAGI. This CDR3 is 15 amino acids long. V was trimmed by 10 bases and J by 6 bases, leaving 21 bases between them. CDR3 loop: CATGPTPTTSGELFF. The DNA of the CDR3 is TGTGCCACGGGACCGACCCCGACAACATCCGGGGAGCTGTTTTTT.

This chain connects TRBV5-8 to TRBJ2-7; D is ambiguous. V lost 4 bases to trimming and J lost 3 bases, with 17 bases between them. CDR3 length equals 15 residues. CDR1 and CDR2 (germline): SGHTS, YDEGEE. In nucleotides, the CDR3 is TGTGCCAGCAGCCCCCAAGGCGGTTCGGTCTACGAGCAGTACTTC. Translating gives CASSPQGGSVYEQYF.

CDR3 sequence reads: CASSQGSGLPNTQYF. The CDR3 coding sequence is TGTGCCAGCAGCCAAGGAAGCGGATTACCAAATACGCAGTATTTT. The chain recombines TRBV3-1 (or the pseudogene TRBV3-2) with TRBJ2-3, with D possibly matching TRBD2 (5 bases). Trimming pared 1 base from V and 7 bases from J, leaving 15 bases between. Germline lookup yields CDR1 LGHDT and CDR2 YNNKEL (reference sequence). This CDR3 spans 15 amino acids.

The CDR3 here is CASSAGGGNQPQHF. The CDR3 DNA sequence: TGCGCCAGCAGTGCCGGAGGAGGCAATCAGCCCCAGCATTTT. The rearrangement joins TRBV10-1 to TRBJ1-5; D not resolved. Germline CDR1 WNHNN, CDR2 SYGVQD (reference sequence). V was cut by 4 bases and J by 2 bases, with 9 bases left in between. This CDR3 is 14 amino acids long.

CDR3 region: CASTLGTPDTQYF. The DNA of the CDR3 is TGTGCCAGCACCCTGGGGACGCCAGATACGCAGTATTTT. The rearrangement joins TRBV7-2 to TRBJ2-3; D may match TRBD1 or TRBD2 (5 bases each). The germline V and J ends were trimmed by 7 bases and 4 bases, with 12 bases remaining between them. Per germline, CDR1 SGHTA and CDR2 FQGNSA. This CDR3 has 13 amino acids.